These T cell receptor beta chains were read from a single sample in a study of cytomegalovirus exposure and HLA in healthy donors. Sequencing used immunoSEQ multiplex PCR; TCRdb keeps in-frame clones, though not all of them. Altogether approximately 110,000 clones are present, roughly 85% being singletons, with the ten largest covering around a fifth. The sample taken for sequencing was PBMCs. The receptor set was obtained from a young man in good health and CMV-seropositive. CDR3s include the opening cysteine and the closing phenylalanine or tryptophan. Fields, in order: clone size, J gene, V gene, D gene, CDR3 protein, CDR3 DNA. A D gene is named only where the DNA matches it firmly. Clone sizes are given selectively: once, few, many, or a class where the clone is expanded.

.,TRBJ1-1,TRBV2,.,CASVQGLGTEAFF,TGTGCCAGCGTTCAGGGTTTGGGCACTGAAGCTTTCTTT
.,TRBJ1-1,TRBV28,.,CASRDASTGREAFF,TGTGCCAGCAGAGACGCATCAACAGGGCGGGAAGCTTTCTTT
few,TRBJ1-2,TRBV7-9,.,CASSLDSLNYGYTF,TGTGCCAGCAGCTTAGACAGTCTAAACTATGGCTACACCTTC
.,TRBJ2-1,TRBV19,TRBD2,CASSPQLAGGHNEQFF,TGTGCCAGTAGTCCCCAACTAGCGGGAGGCCACAATGAGCAGTTCTTC
.,TRBJ1-1,TRBV19,.,CASSEGRENTEAFF,TGTGCCAGTAGCGAAGGACGGGAGAACACTGAAGCTTTCTTT
.,TRBJ2-3,TRBV5-1,.,CASSLGRAGLRGGSDTQYF,TGCGCCAGCAGCTTGGGGAGGGCCGGTCTGCGGGGTGGCTCTGATACGCAGTATTTT
once,TRBJ1-2,TRBV14,.,CASSQFRGGGGYTF,TGTGCCAGCAGCCAATTTCGAGGGGGAGGGGGCTACACCTTC
.,TRBJ2-1,TRBV5-4,.,CASSSDTSYNEQFF,TGTGCCAGCAGCTCGGACACCTCCTACAATGAGCAGTTCTTC
.,TRBJ2-1,TRBV6-1,.,CASSGHKSTSYNEQFF,TGTGCCAGCAGTGGACACAAGAGCACCTCCTACAATGAGCAGTTCTTC
few,TRBJ1-1,TRBV29-1,.,CSATADDREAFF,TGCAGCGCCACAGCGGATGACCGTGAAGCTTTCTTT
.,TRBJ2-1,TRBV4-1,TRBD2,CASSQLHWGGNEQFF,TGCGCCAGCAGCCAACTTCACTGGGGGGGGAATGAGCAGTTCTTC
.,TRBJ1-2,TRBV30,.,CAWSPGGGIYGYTF,TGTGCCTGGAGTCCCGGGGGGGGCATCTATGGCTACACCTTC
.,TRBJ2-2,TRBV5-6,.,CASTRTRNTGELFF,TGTGCCAGCACCCGCACGAGAAACACCGGGGAGCTGTTTTTT
.,TRBJ1-5,TRBV5-8,.,CASSLEGISNQPQHF,TGTGCCAGCAGCTTGGAGGGGATTAGCAATCAGCCCCAGCATTTT
.,TRBJ2-1,TRBV6-6,TRBD1,CASSYGTGQNEQFF,TGTGCCAGCAGTTACGGGACAGGGCAAAATGAGCAGTTCTTC
.,TRBJ1-1,TRBV6-5,TRBD1,CASSYPRQGITEAFF,TGTGCCAGCAGTTACCCTCGACAGGGAATCACTGAAGCTTTCTTT
.,TRBJ1-2,TRBV13,TRBD1,CASSLAQGAGYTF,TGTGCCAGCAGCTTGGCACAGGGGGCGGGCTACACCTTC
.,TRBJ2-7,TRBV19,TRBD2,CASSMGLAFNEQYF,TGTGCCAGTAGTATGGGACTAGCTTTCAACGAGCAGTACTTC
.,TRBJ2-5,TRBV2,TRBD2,CASRERGRQETQYF,TGTGCCAGTAGGGAGCGGGGGAGACAAGAGACCCAGTACTTC
.,TRBJ1-5,TRBV6-7,.,CASSYSGGEEGQPQHF,TGTGCCAGCAGTTACTCAGGAGGAGAGGAGGGTCAGCCCCAGCATTTT
once,TRBJ1-6,TRBV29-1,.,CSVAVGASPLHF,TGCAGCGTTGCAGTAGGGGCTTCACCCCTCCACTTT
few,TRBJ1-5,TRBV10-3,.,CAISDRNQPQHF,TGTGCCATCAGTGACAGGAATCAGCCCCAGCATTTT
once,TRBJ1-2,TRBV28,TRBD1,CASRLPYRGGGYTF,TGTGCCAGCAGATTACCATACAGGGGCGGTGGCTACACCTTC
once,TRBJ2-7,TRBV7-9,.,CASSLRGGVTYEQYF,TGTGCCAGCAGCTTAAGGGGGGGCGTTACCTACGAGCAGTACTTC
.,TRBJ1-2,TRBV9,.,CASSPRTVYGYTF,TGTGCCAGCAGCCCTCGGACAGTCTATGGCTACACCTTC
.,TRBJ2-1,TRBV10-3,.,CAISTGKNNEQFF,TGTGCCATCAGCACAGGGAAGAACAATGAGCAGTTCTTC
.,TRBJ2-3,TRBV6-6,.,CASTSSDRYTDTQYF,TGTGCCAGCACCTCATCGGACAGATACACAGATACGCAGTATTTT
.,TRBJ2-1,TRBV5-1,TRBD1,CASSIGQGRSYNEQFF,TGCGCCAGCAGCATCGGACAGGGCCGCTCCTACAATGAGCAGTTCTTC
.,TRBJ2-3,TRBV5-1,TRBD2,CASSPRLAGVVADTQYF,TGCGCCAGCAGCCCACGACTAGCGGGAGTAGTAGCAGATACGCAGTATTTT
.,TRBJ2-1,TRBV2,TRBD1,CASSLSQGAFNEQFF,TGTGCCAGCAGTCTCTCACAGGGGGCCTTCAATGAGCAGTTCTTC
.,TRBJ2-7,TRBV10-1,TRBD2,CASSDTSGGKSYEQYF,TGCGCCAGCAGTGACACTAGCGGGGGGAAATCCTACGAGCAGTACTTC
.,TRBJ1-2,TRBV27,.,CASSLGRAYYGYTF,TGTGCCAGCAGTTTGGGCAGAGCCTACTATGGCTACACCTTC
.,TRBJ2-2,TRBV5-5,.,CASSLDSFSNTGELFF,TGTGCCAGCAGCTTGGACAGTTTTTCGAACACCGGGGAGCTGTTTTTT
.,TRBJ2-5,TRBV6-1,.,CASTFEETQYF,TGTGCCAGCACCTTTGAAGAGACCCAGTACTTC
.,TRBJ1-1,TRBV5-6,.,CASSFGSGVTEAFF,TGTGCCAGCAGCTTCGGCTCAGGGGTTACTGAAGCTTTCTTT
.,TRBJ2-1,TRBV27,TRBD2,CASSTSGGLEQFF,TGTGCCAGCAGTACAAGCGGGGGGCTCGAGCAGTTCTTC
.,TRBJ1-2,TRBV18,TRBD1,CASSTRGAYGYTF,TGTGCCAGCTCCACCAGGGGGGCCTATGGCTACACCTTC
.,TRBJ1-1,TRBV29-1,TRBD1,CSGKDRAHTEAFF,TGCAGCGGGAAGGACAGGGCCCACACTGAAGCTTTCTTT
few,TRBJ2-1,TRBV7-9,.,CASSPPGRVGEQFF,TGTGCCAGCAGCCCCCCGGGCAGGGTTGGTGAGCAGTTCTTC